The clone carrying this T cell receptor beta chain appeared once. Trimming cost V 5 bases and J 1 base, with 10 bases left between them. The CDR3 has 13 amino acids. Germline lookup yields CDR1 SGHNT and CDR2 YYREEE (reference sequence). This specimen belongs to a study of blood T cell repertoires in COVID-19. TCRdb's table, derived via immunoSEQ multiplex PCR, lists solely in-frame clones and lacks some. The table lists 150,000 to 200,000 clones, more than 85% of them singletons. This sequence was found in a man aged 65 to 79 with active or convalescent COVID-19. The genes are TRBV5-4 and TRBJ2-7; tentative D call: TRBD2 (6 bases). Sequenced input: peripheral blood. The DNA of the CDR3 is TGTGCCAGCAGGCGGGACCAATCCTACGAGCAGTACTTC. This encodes CASRRDQSYEQYF.